This T cell receptor (beta chain) came from a study of early T cells in non-severe SARS-CoV-2 infection. One entry per CDR3 protein, called by TCRdb with MiXCR from the 5' RACE reads. The sample consists of some 34,000 distinct CDR3 sequences, around 6.8% of them appearing once. V gave up 6 bases and J gave up 0 bases, with 9 bases separating them. Germline CDR1 and CDR2: SNHLY and FYNNEI. CDR3 length: 14 residues. This clonotype was seen many times. Its specificity is not known. Broader study findings: VDJdb matching, biased toward anti-spike CD8 responses, missed private and CD4 specificities.

This TCR came from an adult who was a healthcare worker with PCR-confirmed SARS-CoV-2 infection or an uninfected control (not recorded which). Here the sequenced sample was whole blood, taken at baseline. This chain connects TRBV2 to TRBJ1-3; no definite D call. CDR3 sequence reads: CASRGQVSGNTIYF. The CDR3 region has the DNA TGTGCCAGCAGGGGCCAAGTCTCTGGAAACACCATATATTTT.